The rows below give T cell receptor beta chains drawn from one sample of a study of blood T cell repertoires in COVID-19. Produced via immunoSEQ multiplex PCR; TCRdb's table is partial and in-frame only. The data show about 68,000 clones, with about nine tenths seen just once and approximately 8.4% held by the top ten. The sequencing sample was made of peripheral blood. These receptors were taken from a young man with acute or convalescent COVID-19. Both conserved end residues are part of each CDR3. D genes are given only for firm matches. Not all rows give a size; the values are once, few, many and, for expanded clones, a class.

D gene	V gene	J gene	clone size	CDR3 DNA	CDR3 protein
-	TRBV11-2	TRBJ2-5	-	TGTGCCAGCAGCTTAGATATGGGGCGAAGGAGCGTCCTATTAGAGACCCAGTACTTC	CASSLDMGRRSVLLETQYF
TRBD1	TRBV5-5	TRBJ2-7	few	TGTGCCAGCAGCTTTTTGCCGGGACAGGGGGCAGGGGAGCAGTACTTC	CASSFLPGQGAGEQYF
TRBD2	TRBV5-1	TRBJ2-1	-	TGCGCCAGCACACCACTAGCGGGAGCGCGCAATGAGCAGTTCTTC	CASTPLAGARNEQFF
-	TRBV5-6	TRBJ1-3	-	TGTGCCAGCAGCTTGTACCGCTCCGGAGGGGCTGGAAACACCATATATTTT	CASSLYRSGGAGNTIYF
-	TRBV7-3	TRBJ2-1	-	TGTGCCAGCAGCTACCCGGGTTATGAGCAGTTCTTC	CASSYPGYEQFF
-	TRBV11-2	TRBJ1-5	-	TGTGCCAGCAGCGCGGGTTTTAGCAATCAGCCCCAGCATTTT	CASSAGFSNQPQHF
TRBD1	TRBV5-1	TRBJ2-3	once	TGCGCCAGCAGCTTGCTCGATGGGACAGGCACAGATACGCAGTATTTT	CASSLLDGTGTDTQYF
TRBD2	TRBV6-2/TRBV6-3	TRBJ2-3	-	TGTGCCAGCAGTTGGGGACTAGCGGGCACAGATACGCAGTATTTT	CASSWGLAGTDTQYF
-	TRBV4-1	TRBJ1-5	-	TGCGCCAGCAAATCAAGGGACACTTTGAATCAGCCCCAGCATTTT	CASKSRDTLNQPQHF
-	TRBV15	TRBJ1-5	-	TGTGCCACCAGCAGAGATAACACCTTCAATCAGCCCCAGCATTTT	CATSRDNTFNQPQHF
TRBD2	TRBV5-4	TRBJ2-3	-	TGTGCCAGCAGCCGGGGGGGAGGATCTCCAGATACGCAGTATTTT	CASSRGGGSPDTQYF
TRBD1	TRBV11-2	TRBJ1-1	-	TGTGCCAGCACCAAGGGACAGGGCTCTGAAGCTTTCTTT	CASTKGQGSEAFF
TRBD1	TRBV6-5	TRBJ1-2	-	TGTGCCAGCAGTCCCGACAGGGGGCATGGCTACACCTTC	CASSPDRGHGYTF
TRBD1	TRBV7-8	TRBJ2-7	-	TGTGCCAGCAGCCAAAGGGGGCAACTGTACTACGAGCAGTACTTC	CASSQRGQLYYEQYF
-	TRBV19	TRBJ2-4	once	TGTGCCAGTAGTGAGGATGCCAAAAACATTCAGTACTTC	CASSEDAKNIQYF
-	TRBV2	TRBJ1-1	-	TGTGCCAGCTCGAGGCGGGGAACTGAAGCTTTCTTT	CASSRRGTEAFF
-	TRBV20-1	TRBJ2-1	-	TGCAGTGCTGCGGACAGTGGGTTGCAGTTCTTC	CSAADSGLQFF
-	TRBV11-2	TRBJ2-1	-	TGTGCCAGCAGCTCCCTCCGAGGTAAGCTTTTGTCCTACAATGAGCAGTTCTTC	CASSSLRGKLLSYNEQFF
-	TRBV30	TRBJ1-2	-	TGTGCCTGGAGGTGGGAGACCTCTTATGGCTACACCTTC	CAWRWETSYGYTF
-	TRBV7-9	TRBJ2-1	once	TGTGCCAGCAGCTTAGGGCCGACAGCCAGTGAGCAGTTCTTC	CASSLGPTASEQFF
-	TRBV6-1	TRBJ2-4	-	TGTGCCAGCAGTGAAGGGGGAGTTGCCAAAAACATTCAGTACTTC	CASSEGGVAKNIQYF
-	TRBV28	TRBJ1-1	-	TGTGCCAGCAGTTTCCCCGCCCAGGTCGAAGCTTTCTTT	CASSFPAQVEAFF
-	TRBV19	TRBJ1-5	-	TGTGCCAGTAGTATTCAGCCGGGGAAGATAAATCAGCCCCAGCATTTT	CASSIQPGKINQPQHF
-	TRBV18	TRBJ1-4	-	TGTGCCAGCTCACCAAACACCGGGGAAAAACTGTTTTTT	CASSPNTGEKLFF
-	TRBV7-9	TRBJ2-2	-	TGTGCCAGCAGCATGAGGGACTCGCACACCGGGGAGCTGTTTTTT	CASSMRDSHTGELFF